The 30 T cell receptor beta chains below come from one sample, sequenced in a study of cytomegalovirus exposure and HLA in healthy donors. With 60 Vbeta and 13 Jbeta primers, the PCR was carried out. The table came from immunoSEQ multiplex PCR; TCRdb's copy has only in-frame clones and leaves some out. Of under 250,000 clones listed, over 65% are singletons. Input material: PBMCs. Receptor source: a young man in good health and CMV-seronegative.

The CDR3 DNA reads TGTGCCAGCAGCTTACGACAGATGAACACTGAAGCTTTCTTT. Its translation is CASSLRQMNTEAFF. The J gene is TRBJ1-1, the V gene TRBV7-2; tentative D call: TRBD1 (5 bases). In germline, CDR1 is SGHTA, CDR2 FQGNSA. The CDR3 extends over 14 amino acids. V shed 2 bases and J shed 0 bases, with 7 bases lying between them.

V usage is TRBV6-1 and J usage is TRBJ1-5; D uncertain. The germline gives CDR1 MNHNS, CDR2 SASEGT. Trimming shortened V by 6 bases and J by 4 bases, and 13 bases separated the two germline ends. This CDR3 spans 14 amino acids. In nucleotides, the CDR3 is TGTGCCAGCAGGTCCGCTACCAAGAATCAGCCCCAGCATTTT. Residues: CASRSATKNQPQHF.

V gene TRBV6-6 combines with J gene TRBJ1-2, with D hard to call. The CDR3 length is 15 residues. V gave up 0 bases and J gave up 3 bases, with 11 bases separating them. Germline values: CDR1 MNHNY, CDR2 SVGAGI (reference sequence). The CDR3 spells CASSYSAADHYGYTF. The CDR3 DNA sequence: TGTGCCAGCAGTTACTCCGCGGCAGACCACTATGGCTACACCTTC.

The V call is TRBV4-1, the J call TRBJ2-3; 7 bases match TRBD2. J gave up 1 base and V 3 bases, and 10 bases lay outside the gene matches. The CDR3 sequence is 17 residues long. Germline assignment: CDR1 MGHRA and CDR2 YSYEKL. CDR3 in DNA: TGCGCCAGCAGCCAGGCGGGGAGGGCCGTAGGCACAGATACGCAGTATTTT. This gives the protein CASSQAGRAVGTDTQYF.

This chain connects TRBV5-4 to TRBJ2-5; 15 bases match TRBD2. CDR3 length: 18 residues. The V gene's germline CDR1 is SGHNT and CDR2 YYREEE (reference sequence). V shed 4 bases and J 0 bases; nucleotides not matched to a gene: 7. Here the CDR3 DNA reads TGTGCCAGCAGCCCCGGGACTAGCGGGAGGACGTACCAAGAGACCCAGTACTTC. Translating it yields CASSPGTSGRTYQETQYF. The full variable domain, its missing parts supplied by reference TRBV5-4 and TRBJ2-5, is ETGVTQSPTHLIKTRGQQVTLRCSSQSGHNTVSWYQQALGQGPQFIFQYYREEENGRGNFPPRFSGLQFPNYSSELNVNALELDDSALYLCASSPGTSGRTYQETQYFGPGTRLLVL.

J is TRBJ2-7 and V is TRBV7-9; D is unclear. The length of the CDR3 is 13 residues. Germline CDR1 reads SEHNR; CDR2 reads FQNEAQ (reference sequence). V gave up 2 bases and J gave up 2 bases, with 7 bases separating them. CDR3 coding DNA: TGTGCCAGCAGCTTAACAGTAGCCTACGAGCAGTACTTC. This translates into CASSLTVAYEQYF.

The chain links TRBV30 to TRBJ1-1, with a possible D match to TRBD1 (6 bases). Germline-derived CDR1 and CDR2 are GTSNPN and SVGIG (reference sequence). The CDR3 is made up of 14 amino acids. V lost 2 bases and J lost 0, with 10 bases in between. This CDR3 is CAWSKRGLNTEAFF. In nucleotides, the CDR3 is TGTGCCTGGAGTAAAAGGGGGTTGAACACTGAAGCTTTCTTT.

The CDR3 coding sequence is TGTGCCAGCAGCCAAGGATGGGACAGATTCACAGATACGCAGTATTTT. Its translation: CASSQGWDRFTDTQYF. The chain employs TRBV14 and TRBJ2-3; 7 positions match TRBD1. J gave up 2 bases and V 1 base, and 6 bases lay outside the gene matches. The germline CDR1 and CDR2 sequences are SGHDN and FVKESK. The CDR3 is 16 residues long.

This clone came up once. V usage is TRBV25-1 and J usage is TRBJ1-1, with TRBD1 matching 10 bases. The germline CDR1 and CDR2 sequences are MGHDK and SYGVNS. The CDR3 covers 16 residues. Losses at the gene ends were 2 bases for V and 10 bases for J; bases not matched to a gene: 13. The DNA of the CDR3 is TGTGCCAGCAGTGAAGGCCCTTTGACAGGGGGCTATCGAGCTTTCTTT. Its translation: CASSEGPLTGGYRAFF.

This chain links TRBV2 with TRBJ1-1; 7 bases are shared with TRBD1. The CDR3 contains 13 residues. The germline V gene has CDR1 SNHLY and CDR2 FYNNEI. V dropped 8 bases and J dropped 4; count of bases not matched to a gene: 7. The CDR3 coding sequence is TGTGCCAGCGACAAGGGGGCGAGCACTGAAGCTTTCTTT. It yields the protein CASDKGASTEAFF.

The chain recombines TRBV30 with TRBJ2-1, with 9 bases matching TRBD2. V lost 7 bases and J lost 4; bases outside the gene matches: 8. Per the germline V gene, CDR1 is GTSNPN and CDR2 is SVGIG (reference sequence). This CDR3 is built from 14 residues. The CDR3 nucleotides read TGTGCCTCGGAGGGAGCGGGAGGTTACAATGAGCAGTTCTTC. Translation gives CASEGAGGYNEQFF.

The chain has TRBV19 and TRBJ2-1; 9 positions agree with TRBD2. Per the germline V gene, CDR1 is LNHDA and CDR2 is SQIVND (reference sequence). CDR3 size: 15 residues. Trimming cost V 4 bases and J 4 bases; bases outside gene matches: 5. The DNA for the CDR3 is TGTGCCAGTAGTAGACAGACTAGCGGTTACAATGAGCAGTTCTTC. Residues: CASSRQTSGYNEQFF.

CDR3 nucleotide sequence: TGTGCCAGCAGCGTAGGCGGGACTATATACACCGGGGAGCTGTTTTTT. Its protein is CASSVGGTIYTGELFF. The chain combines TRBV9 with TRBJ2-2, with 7 positions matching TRBD2. The germline V gene encodes CDR1 SGDLS and CDR2 YYNGEE. The CDR3 contains 16 residues. Losses at the gene ends were 0 bases for V and 3 bases for J; bases not matched to a gene: 5.

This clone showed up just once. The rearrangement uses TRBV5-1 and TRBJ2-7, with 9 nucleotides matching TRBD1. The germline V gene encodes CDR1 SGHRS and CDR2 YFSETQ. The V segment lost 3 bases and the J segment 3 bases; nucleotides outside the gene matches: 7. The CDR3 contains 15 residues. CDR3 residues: CASSSWTGVLYEQYF. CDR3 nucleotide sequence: TGCGCCAGCAGCTCGTGGACAGGGGTACTCTACGAGCAGTACTTC.

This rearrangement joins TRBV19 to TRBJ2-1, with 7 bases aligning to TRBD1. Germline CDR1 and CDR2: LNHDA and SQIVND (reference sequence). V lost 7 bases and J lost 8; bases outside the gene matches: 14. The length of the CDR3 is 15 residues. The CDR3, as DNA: TGTGCCAGTACGACTACTGAGACAGGGTGGTATGAGCAGTTCTTC. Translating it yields CASTTTETGWYEQFF.

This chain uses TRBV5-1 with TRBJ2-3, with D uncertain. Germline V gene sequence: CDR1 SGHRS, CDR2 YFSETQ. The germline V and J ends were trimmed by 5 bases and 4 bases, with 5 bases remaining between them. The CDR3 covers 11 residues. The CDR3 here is CASSQADTQYF. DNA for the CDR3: TGCGCCAGCAGTCAGGCAGATACGCAGTATTTT.

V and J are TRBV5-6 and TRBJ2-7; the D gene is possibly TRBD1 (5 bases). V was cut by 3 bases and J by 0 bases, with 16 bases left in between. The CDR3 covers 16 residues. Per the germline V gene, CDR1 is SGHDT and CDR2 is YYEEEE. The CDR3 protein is CASSSKPQTASYEQYF. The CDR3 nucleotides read TGTGCCAGCAGCTCGAAACCTCAGACAGCCTCCTACGAGCAGTACTTC. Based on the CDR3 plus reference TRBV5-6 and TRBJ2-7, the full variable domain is DAGVTQSPTHLIKTRGQQVTLRCSPKSGHDTVSWYQQALGQGPQFIFQYYEEEERQRGNFPDRFSGHQFPNYSSELNVNALLLGDSALYLCASSSKPQTASYEQYFGPGTRLTVT.

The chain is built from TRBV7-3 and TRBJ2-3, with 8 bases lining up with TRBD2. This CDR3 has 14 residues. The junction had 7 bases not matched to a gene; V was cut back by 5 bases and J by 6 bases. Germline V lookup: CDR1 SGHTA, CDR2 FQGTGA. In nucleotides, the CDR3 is TGTGCCAGCAGCAGCGGACTAGCCTTCGATACGCAGTATTTT. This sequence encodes CASSSGLAFDTQYF.

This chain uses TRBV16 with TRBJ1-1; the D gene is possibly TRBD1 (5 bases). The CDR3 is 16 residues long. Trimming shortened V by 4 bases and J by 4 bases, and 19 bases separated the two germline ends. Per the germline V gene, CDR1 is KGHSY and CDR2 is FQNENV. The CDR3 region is CASSPPGVGAITEAFF. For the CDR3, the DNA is TGTGCCAGCAGCCCCCCTGGTGTAGGGGCAATCACTGAAGCTTTCTTT.

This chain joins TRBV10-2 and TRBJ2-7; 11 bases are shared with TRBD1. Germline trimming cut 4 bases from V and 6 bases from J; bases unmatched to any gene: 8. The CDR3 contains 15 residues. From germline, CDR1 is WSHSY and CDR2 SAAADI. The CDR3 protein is CASSGGQGVDVEQYF. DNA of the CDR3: TGCGCCAGCAGTGGGGGACAGGGGGTTGACGTCGAGCAGTACTTC.

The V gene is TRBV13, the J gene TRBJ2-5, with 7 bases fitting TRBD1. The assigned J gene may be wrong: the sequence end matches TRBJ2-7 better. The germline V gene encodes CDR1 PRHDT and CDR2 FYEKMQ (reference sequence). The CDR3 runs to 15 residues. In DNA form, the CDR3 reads TGTGCCAGCAGCCGACTCCGGGACAGATGGTACGAGCAGTACTTC. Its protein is CASSRLRDRWYEQYF.

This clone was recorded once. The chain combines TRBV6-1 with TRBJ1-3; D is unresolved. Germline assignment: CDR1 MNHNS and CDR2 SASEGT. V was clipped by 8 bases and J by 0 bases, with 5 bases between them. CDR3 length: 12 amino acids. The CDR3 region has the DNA TGTGCCAGCCTACTCTCTGGAAACACCATATATTTT. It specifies CASLLSGNTIYF.

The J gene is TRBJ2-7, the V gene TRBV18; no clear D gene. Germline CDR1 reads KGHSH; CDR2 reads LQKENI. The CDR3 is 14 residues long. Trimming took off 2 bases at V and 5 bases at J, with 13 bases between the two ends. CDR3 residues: CASSPVVAADEQYF. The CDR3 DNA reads TGTGCCAGCTCACCAGTCGTGGCGGCTGACGAGCAGTACTTC.

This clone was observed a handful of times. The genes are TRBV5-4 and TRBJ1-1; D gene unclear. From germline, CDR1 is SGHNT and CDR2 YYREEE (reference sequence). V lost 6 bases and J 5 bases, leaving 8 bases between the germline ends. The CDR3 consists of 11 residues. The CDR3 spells CASTSLTEAFF. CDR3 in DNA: TGTGCCAGCACGTCTCTAACTGAAGCTTTCTTT.

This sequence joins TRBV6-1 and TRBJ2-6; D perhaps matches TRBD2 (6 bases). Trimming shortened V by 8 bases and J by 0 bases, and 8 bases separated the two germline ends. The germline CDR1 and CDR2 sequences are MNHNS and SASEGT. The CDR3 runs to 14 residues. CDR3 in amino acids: CASRGSSGANVLTF. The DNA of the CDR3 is TGTGCCAGCCGGGGGAGCTCTGGGGCCAACGTCCTGACTTTC.

Here the CDR3 DNA reads TGCGCCAGCAGCCCCGGACAGTTTTCTGACTATGGCTACACCTTC. Encoded protein: CASSPGQFSDYGYTF. This chain links TRBV5-1 with TRBJ1-2; tentatively, D is TRBD1 (6 bases). The CDR3 is made up of 15 amino acids. Trimming removed 4 bases at V and 3 bases at J, with 16 bases between. Germline loops: CDR1 SGHRS, CDR2 YFSETQ.

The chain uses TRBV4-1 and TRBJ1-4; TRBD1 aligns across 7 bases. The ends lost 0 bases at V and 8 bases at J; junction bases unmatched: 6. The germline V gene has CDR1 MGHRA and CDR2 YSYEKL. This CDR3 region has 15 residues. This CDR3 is CASSQDFQGEEKLFF. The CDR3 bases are TGCGCCAGCAGCCAAGATTTCCAGGGGGAAGAAAAACTGTTTTTT.

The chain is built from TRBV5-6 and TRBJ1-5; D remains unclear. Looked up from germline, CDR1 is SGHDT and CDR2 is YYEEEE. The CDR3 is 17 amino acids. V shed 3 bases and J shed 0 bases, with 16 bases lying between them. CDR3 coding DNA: TGTGCCAGCAGCTCTCGCGTCAGGAAGGATAGCAATCAGCCCCAGCATTTT. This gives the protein CASSSRVRKDSNQPQHF.

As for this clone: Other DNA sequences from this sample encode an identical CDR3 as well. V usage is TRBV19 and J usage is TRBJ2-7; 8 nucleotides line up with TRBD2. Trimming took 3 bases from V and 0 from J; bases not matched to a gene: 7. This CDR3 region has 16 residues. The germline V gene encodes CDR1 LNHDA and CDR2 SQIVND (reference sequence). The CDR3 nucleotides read TGTGCCAGTAGTATGAACCTAGCGGGCTACTCCTACGAGCAGTACTTC. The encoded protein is CASSMNLAGYSYEQYF.

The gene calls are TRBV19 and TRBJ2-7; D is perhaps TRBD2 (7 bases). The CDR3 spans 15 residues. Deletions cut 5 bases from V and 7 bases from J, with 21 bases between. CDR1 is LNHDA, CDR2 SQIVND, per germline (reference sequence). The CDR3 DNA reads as TGTGCCAGTAGTCGGGGGGCGAGGGGAGTTGTGGAGCAGTACTTC. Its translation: CASSRGARGVVEQYF.